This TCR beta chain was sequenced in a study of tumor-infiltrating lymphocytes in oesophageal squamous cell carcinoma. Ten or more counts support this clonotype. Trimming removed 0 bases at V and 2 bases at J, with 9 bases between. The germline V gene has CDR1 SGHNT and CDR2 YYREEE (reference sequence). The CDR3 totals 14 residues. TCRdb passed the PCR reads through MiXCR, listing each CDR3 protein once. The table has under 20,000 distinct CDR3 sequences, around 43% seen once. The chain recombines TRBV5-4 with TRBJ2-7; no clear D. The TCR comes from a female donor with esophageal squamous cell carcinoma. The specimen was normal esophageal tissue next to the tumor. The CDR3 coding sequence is TGTGCCAGCAGCTTGGGAGCCAGTGCCTACGAGCAGTACTTC. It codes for CASSLGASAYEQYF.